This entry lists 22 T cell receptor beta chains sequenced from one sample in a study of beta chain features in type 1 diabetes. The investigators reverse transcribed all of the isolated RNA, so they sequenced expressed TCRB transcripts. Sequencing used immunoSEQ multiplex PCR; TCRdb keeps in-frame clones, though not all of them. The sample has fewer than 900,000 clones; under 20% are singletons. Sample: naive CD4+ T cells from blood. The source of these receptors is a young woman in good health.

CDR3 region: CASSRTSGSYEQYF. CDR3 bases: TGTGCCAGCAGCCGGACTAGCGGGAGTTACGAGCAGTACTTC. The V and J genes are TRBV4-2 and TRBJ2-7, with 13 bases lining up with TRBD2. CDR1 is LGHNA, CDR2 YNFKEQ, per germline. The CDR3 runs to 14 residues. With 4 bases clipped from V and 4 bases from J, the junction kept 1 base outside the gene matches.

This clone occurred a few times. The chain employs TRBV11-2 and TRBJ2-1; 14 bases match TRBD2. The CDR3 sequence is 18 residues long. J was trimmed by 9 bases and V by 5 bases; bases with no gene match: 15. Germline loops: CDR1 SGHAT, CDR2 FQNNGV. The CDR3 bases are TGTGCCAGCAGCGGAGGGACTAGCGGGAGTTCTACCCCTGGTGAGCAGTTCTTC. Protein product: CASSGGTSGSSTPGEQFF.

V and J are TRBV28 and TRBJ1-1; 12 nucleotides align to TRBD1. V gave up 7 bases and J gave up 7 bases; unmatched junction bases: 28. CDR3 length: 21 amino acids. The germline CDR1 and CDR2 sequences are MDHEN and SYDVKM. This chain's CDR3 is CASTSRRAKIGPGQGASEAFF. The CDR3 DNA reads TGTGCCAGCACCTCCCGTCGGGCCAAGATTGGGCCGGGACAGGGGGCGAGTGAAGCTTTCTTT.

This chain uses TRBV29-1 with TRBJ2-5; TRBD2 agrees at 12 bases. Trimming removed 3 bases from V and 5 bases from J; junction bases left unmatched: 7. The germline CDR1 and CDR2 sequences are SQVTM and ANQGSEA. The CDR3 is 15 amino acids. CDR3 in amino acids: CSVDGTSGFGETQYF. The CDR3 DNA sequence: TGCAGCGTTGACGGGACTAGCGGGTTCGGGGAGACCCAGTACTTC.

The CDR3 region has the DNA TGTGCCAGCAGCTTGCGCGGGACAGACACCGGGGAGCTGTTTTTT. Translation: CASSLRGTDTGELFF. The rearrangement uses TRBV5-5 and TRBJ2-2, with D perhaps TRBD1 (7 bases). The CDR3 extends over 15 amino acids. Germline V gene data show CDR1 as SGHKS and CDR2 as YYEKEE (reference sequence). The ends were cut back, 1 base at V and 3 bases at J, with 10 bases in the middle.

This clone was observed a handful of times. This chain links TRBV7-3 with TRBJ1-1; D is ambiguous. Trimming took 1 base from V and 1 from J, leaving 10 bases between them. CDR3 length equals 15 residues. CDR1 and CDR2 (germline): SGHTA, FQGTGA. CDR3 amino acids: CASSLMHISNTEAFF. For the CDR3, the DNA is TGTGCCAGCAGCTTAATGCACATATCGAACACTGAAGCTTTCTTT. The full variable domain, its missing parts supplied by reference TRBV7-3 and TRBJ1-1, is GAGVSQTPSNKVTEKGKYVELRCDPISGHTALYWYRQSLGQGPEFLIYFQGTGAADDSGLPNDRFFAVRPEGSVSTLKIQRTERGDSAVYLCASSLMHISNTEAFFGQGTRLTVV.

The J gene is TRBJ2-7, the V gene TRBV6-5; tentative D call: TRBD1 (6 bases). V lost 0 bases and J lost 1, with 10 bases in between. Germline V gene sequence: CDR1 MNHEY, CDR2 SVGAGI. This CDR3 has 15 residues. The CDR3 spells CASSYSYRASYEQYF. The CDR3 nucleotides read TGTGCCAGCAGTTACTCGTACAGGGCGTCCTACGAGCAGTACTTC.

This clone was observed a few times. This rearrangement joins TRBV7-2 to TRBJ2-3, with TRBD2 as a possible D gene (6 bases). V lost 7 bases and J 4 bases, leaving 12 bases between the germline ends. CDR1 is SGHTA and CDR2 is FQGNSA in the germline V gene. This CDR3 comprises 13 residues. The CDR3 spells CASTKDYSDTQYF. The DNA of the CDR3 is TGTGCCAGCACCAAGGACTATTCAGATACGCAGTATTTT.

This clone was picked up a small number of times. The chain carries TRBV7-8 and TRBJ2-7; a weak D match, TRBD1 (5 bases). This CDR3 spans 15 amino acids. The ends were cut back, 0 bases at V and 3 bases at J, with 12 bases in the middle. Germline loops: CDR1 SGHVS, CDR2 FQNEAQ. In nucleotides, the CDR3 is TGTGCCAGCAGCTTAGCGGGGCAGTCCGTCTACGAGCAGTACTTC. Encoded protein: CASSLAGQSVYEQYF.

The chain couples TRBV18 to TRBJ1-1; a possible D gene is TRBD1 (5 bases). The CDR3 covers 17 residues. Germline CDR1 KGHSH, CDR2 LQKENI. The V end lost 0 bases, the J end lost 1 base, and 15 bases lay between the germline ends. CDR3 DNA sequence: TGTGCCAGCTCACCACCGGGCAAAGGGACGGCGAACACTGAAGCTTTCTTT. It codes for CASSPPGKGTANTEAFF.

This clone was picked up a small number of times. The gene calls are TRBV6-6 and TRBJ1-4; D is ambiguous. The V end was cut by 5 bases, the J end by 8 bases, with 15 bases between. The length of the CDR3 is 14 residues. Germline V gene lookup returns CDR1 MNHNY and CDR2 SVGAGI (reference sequence). DNA for the CDR3: TGTGCCAGCAGTCATTTACCCCGAGAGGAAAAACTGTTTTTT. Translation gives CASSHLPREEKLFF.

The gene calls are TRBV10-3 and TRBJ2-5, with D possibly matching TRBD1 (6 bases). Germline values: CDR1 ENHRY, CDR2 SYGVKD. The CDR3 consists of 16 residues. V lost 10 bases, J lost 5 bases, and 26 bases lay in between. This CDR3 is CASSVNPQGLQETQYF. The CDR3 region has the DNA TGTGCCAGCAGCGTCAATCCGCAGGGGCTTCAGGAGACCCAGTACTTC.

With regard to this clone: Other DNA sequences in the sample encode the same CDR3. The CDR3 DNA follows: TGCGCCAGCAGCCAACGACTAGCGGGAGCATACGAGCAGTACTTC. Amino acid sequence: CASSQRLAGAYEQYF. V gene TRBV4-3 combines with J gene TRBJ2-7, with 12 bases aligning to TRBD2. Germline values: CDR1 LGHNA, CDR2 YSLEER. Trimming took 2 bases from V and 4 from J; bases not matched to a gene: 3. The CDR3 sequence is 15 residues long.

This clone has more than one count but fewer than ten. The chain couples TRBV28 to TRBJ2-5, with 10 bases lining up with TRBD1. The length of the CDR3 is 14 residues. The V gene end was trimmed by 6 bases and the J gene end by 5 bases; junction bases not matched to a gene: 6. In germline, CDR1 is MDHEN, CDR2 SYDVKM. The CDR3 coding sequence is TGTGCCAGCAGCCTTGGACAGGGGGGGGAGACCCAGTACTTC. Translation: CASSLGQGGETQYF.

This clone occurred a few times. V and J are TRBV7-2 and TRBJ2-3; D possibly uses TRBD1 or TRBD2 (6 bases each). Deletions cut 2 bases from V and 1 base from J, with 13 bases between. The germline gives CDR1 SGHTA, CDR2 FQGNSA. The CDR3 has 16 residues. The CDR3 sequence is CASSLRSGAGTDTQYF. The CDR3 nucleotides are TGTGCCAGCAGCTTAAGGTCGGGGGCGGGCACAGATACGCAGTATTTT.

The table lists this clone with a few counts. The sample carries other DNA sequences with the same CDR3. This rearrangement joins TRBV6-5 to TRBJ2-7; TRBD2 aligns across 9 bases. J gave up 4 bases and V 0 bases, and 4 bases lay outside the gene matches. CDR3 size: 15 residues. Germline CDR1 is MNHEY and CDR2 is SVGAGI. As DNA, the CDR3 is TGTGCCAGCAGTTACTCTTTAGCGGGAGCGTACGAGCAGTACTTC. This sequence encodes CASSYSLAGAYEQYF.

J is TRBJ1-1 and V is TRBV7-9, with D unresolved. The germline V gene has CDR1 SEHNR and CDR2 FQNEAQ (reference sequence). V was shortened by 5 bases and J by 1 base, with 8 bases between the two germline ends. This CDR3 spans 13 amino acids. CDR3 nucleotides: TGTGCCAGCAGCCCGTGGGAGAACACTGAAGCTTTCTTT. It translates to CASSPWENTEAFF.

This clone came up a few times. For the CDR3, the DNA is TGTGCCAGCCGGGAGGTAGCGAACACCGGGGAGCTGTTTTTT. As protein: CASREVANTGELFF. The chain combines TRBV19 with TRBJ2-2, with 7 positions matching TRBD2. V shed 9 bases, J shed 0 bases, and the junction held 4 bases outside the gene matches. CDR3 length equals 14 residues. Per the germline V gene, CDR1 is LNHDA and CDR2 is SQIVND (reference sequence).

This clone was counted a few times. The chain combines TRBV5-1 with TRBJ2-1, with 8 bases fitting TRBD2. The CDR3 loop spans 15 amino acids. The germline V gene encodes CDR1 SGHRS and CDR2 YFSETQ. V was pared by 7 bases and J by 0 bases, with 6 bases of the junction left unmatched. The CDR3 loop reads CASAERESSYNEQFF. CDR3 nucleotides: TGCGCCAGCGCGGAGCGGGAGAGCTCCTACAATGAGCAGTTCTTC. Filled out from reference TRBV5-1 and TRBJ2-1, the complete variable domain reads KAGVTQTPRYLIKTRGQQVTLSCSPISGHRSVSWYQQTPGQGLQFLFEYFSETQRNKGNFPGRFSGRQFSNSRSEMNVSTLELGDSALYLCASAERESSYNEQFFGPGTRLTVL.

This clone was observed a few times. This chain connects TRBV5-1 to TRBJ2-7; D is undetermined. Germline CDR1 and CDR2: SGHRS and YFSETQ. This CDR3 region has 11 residues. V lost 4 bases and J 2 bases, leaving 4 bases between the germline ends. The CDR3 DNA sequence: TGCGCCAGCAGCGAGGCCTACGAGCAGTACTTC. Translation: CASSEAYEQYF.

A few counts support this clone. The CDR3 spells CASSKAPYYGYTF. The CDR3, as DNA: TGTGCCAGCAGTAAAGCTCCTTACTATGGCTACACCTTC. The chain links TRBV28 to TRBJ1-2; D is uncertain. This CDR3 is 13 amino acids long. The V gene's germline CDR1 is MDHEN and CDR2 SYDVKM. V lost 5 bases to trimming and J lost 3 bases, with 10 bases between them.

This chain links TRBV2 with TRBJ1-2, with D unresolved. V lost 5 bases and J 4 bases, leaving 14 bases between the germline ends. From germline, CDR1 is SNHLY and CDR2 FYNNEI. This CDR3 spans 14 amino acids. The CDR3 DNA follows: TGTGCCAGCAGTCCCGCTCAACCAACCTATGGCTACACCTTC. Its protein product is CASSPAQPTYGYTF.